Listed below are T cell receptor beta chains from one sample, sequenced in a study of T cell responses to AZD1222 COVID-19 vaccine. Data came from immunoSEQ multiplex PCR; TCRdb stores just in-frame clones and leaves some out. This table holds about 150,000 clones, roughly nine tenths found once. Here the sequenced sample was peripheral blood, taken on day 0 of AZD1222 vaccination. The receptors here all came from an adult in good health. CDR3s include the opening cysteine and the closing phenylalanine or tryptophan. The D gene is left open where the match is weak. Size is omitted from some rows. Given values are once, few, many or a class for expanded clones.

d_gene: .
j_gene: TRBJ1-1
v_gene: TRBV29-1
abundance: .
CDR3nt: TGCAGCGTTGATGAGAGGGGACTGGGGAACACTGAAGCTTTCTTT
CDR3aa: CSVDERGLGNTEAFF

d_gene: TRBD1
j_gene: TRBJ1-2
v_gene: TRBV4-2
abundance: .
CDR3nt: TGTGCCAGCAGCCAAGATACGGGACAGTTCTATGGCTACACCTTC
CDR3aa: CASSQDTGQFYGYTF

d_gene: TRBD1
j_gene: TRBJ1-4
v_gene: TRBV10-3
abundance: .
CDR3nt: TGTGCCATCAGTGATCCTTTACAGGGGAATGAAAAACTGTTTTTT
CDR3aa: CAISDPLQGNEKLFF

d_gene: TRBD1
j_gene: TRBJ2-7
v_gene: TRBV10-1
abundance: .
CDR3nt: TGCGCCAGCAGCGCCGGGACAGCCCTCTCCTCCTACGAGCAGTACTTC
CDR3aa: CASSAGTALSSYEQYF

d_gene: .
j_gene: TRBJ1-1
v_gene: TRBV3-1/TRBV3-2
abundance: .
CDR3nt: TGTGCCAGCAGGGACATTTACACTGAAGCTTTCTTT
CDR3aa: CASRDIYTEAFF

d_gene: .
j_gene: TRBJ1-2
v_gene: TRBV5-6
abundance: .
CDR3nt: TGTGCCAGCAGCCCCCCTTGGGTAGGGGGTCAGCATGGCTACACCTTC
CDR3aa: CASSPPWVGGQHGYTF

d_gene: .
j_gene: TRBJ2-7
v_gene: TRBV14
abundance: once
CDR3nt: TGTGCCAGCAGCCAAGGCATTATGAGCTCCTACGAGCAGTACTTC
CDR3aa: CASSQGIMSSYEQYF

d_gene: .
j_gene: TRBJ2-1
v_gene: TRBV7-3
abundance: .
CDR3nt: TGTGCCAGCAGCTTAAATGCTCCGGGAGTAGGCTACAATGAGCAGTTCTTC
CDR3aa: CASSLNAPGVGYNEQFF

d_gene: .
j_gene: TRBJ2-2
v_gene: TRBV7-9
abundance: few
CDR3nt: TGTGCCAGCAGCCCCGTTAACACCGGGGAGCTGTTTTTT
CDR3aa: CASSPVNTGELFF

d_gene: .
j_gene: TRBJ1-1
v_gene: TRBV18
abundance: .
CDR3nt: TGTGCCAGCTCCCTTACGACCTCTGAAGCTTTCTTT
CDR3aa: CASSLTTSEAFF

d_gene: .
j_gene: TRBJ1-1
v_gene: TRBV27
abundance: .
CDR3nt: TGTGCCAGCAGTGGGGCTCCAGGCAGAATGAACACTGAAGCTTTCTTT
CDR3aa: CASSGAPGRMNTEAFF

d_gene: .
j_gene: TRBJ2-7
v_gene: TRBV21-1
abundance: few
CDR3nt: TGTGCCAGCACCCCCGGCGAGGGTCTTTGTAGTGTGCAGTACTTC
CDR3aa: CASTPGEGLCSVQYF

d_gene: .
j_gene: TRBJ1-5
v_gene: TRBV4-3
abundance: .
CDR3nt: TGCGCCAGCAGCCAAAACAGGGATCAGCCCCAGCATTTT
CDR3aa: CASSQNRDQPQHF

d_gene: .
j_gene: TRBJ1-1
v_gene: TRBV6-5
abundance: .
CDR3nt: TGTGCCAGCTTTGAGTACCGTGGGAGGAACACTGAAGCTTTCTTT
CDR3aa: CASFEYRGRNTEAFF

d_gene: TRBD1
j_gene: TRBJ1-2
v_gene: TRBV4-2
abundance: once
CDR3nt: TGTGCCAGCAGCACCCGGGACAGGGGCTATGGCTACACCTTC
CDR3aa: CASSTRDRGYGYTF

d_gene: TRBD2
j_gene: TRBJ2-1
v_gene: TRBV5-6
abundance: .
CDR3nt: TGTGCCAGCAGCTGGGGGACTAGCGGACGTGTCAATGAGCAGTTCTTC
CDR3aa: CASSWGTSGRVNEQFF

d_gene: .
j_gene: TRBJ2-1
v_gene: TRBV7-9
abundance: .
CDR3nt: TGTGCCAGCAGCTTATTCGCGCGGGTGGCCTACAATGAGCAGTTCTTC
CDR3aa: CASSLFARVAYNEQFF

d_gene: .
j_gene: TRBJ1-5
v_gene: TRBV30
abundance: .
CDR3nt: TGTGCCTGGAGTGCGGGGGGAAATCAGCCCCAGCATTTT
CDR3aa: CAWSAGGNQPQHF

d_gene: TRBD1
j_gene: TRBJ2-1
v_gene: TRBV27
abundance: .
CDR3nt: TGTGCCAGCAACGAAAAGGGACAGACCTTCCATGAGCAGTTCTTC
CDR3aa: CASNEKGQTFHEQFF

d_gene: TRBD1
j_gene: TRBJ1-2
v_gene: TRBV19
abundance: .
CDR3nt: TGTGCCAGTAGGTCCCCCGGGACAGGGGGGACTAACTATGGCTACACCTTC
CDR3aa: CASRSPGTGGTNYGYTF

d_gene: TRBD1
j_gene: TRBJ1-3
v_gene: TRBV2
abundance: .
CDR3nt: TGTGCCAGCAGATTACAGGGGGCTTACAACACCATATATTTT
CDR3aa: CASRLQGAYNTIYF

d_gene: .
j_gene: TRBJ2-7
v_gene: TRBV6-5
abundance: .
CDR3nt: TGTGCCAGCAGAGGGCTAGTTGGAGACGAGCAGTACTTC
CDR3aa: CASRGLVGDEQYF